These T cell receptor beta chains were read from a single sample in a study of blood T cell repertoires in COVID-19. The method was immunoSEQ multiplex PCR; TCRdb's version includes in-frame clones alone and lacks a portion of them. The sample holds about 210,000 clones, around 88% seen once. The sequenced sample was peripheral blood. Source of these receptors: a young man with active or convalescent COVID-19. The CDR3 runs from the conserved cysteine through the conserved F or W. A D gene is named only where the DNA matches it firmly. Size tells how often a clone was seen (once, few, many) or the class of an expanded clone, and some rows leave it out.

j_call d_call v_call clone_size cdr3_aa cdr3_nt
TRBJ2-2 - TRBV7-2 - CASSTQTGSGELFF TGTGCCAGCAGCACTCAAACAGGGTCCGGGGAGCTGTTTTTT
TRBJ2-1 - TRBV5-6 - CASSPRGRDEQFF TGTGCCAGCAGCCCCAGGGGCAGGGATGAGCAGTTCTTC
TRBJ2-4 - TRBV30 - CAWSGIQETVFGYF TGTGCCTGGAGTGGCATACAAGAGACAGTTTTTGGATACTTC
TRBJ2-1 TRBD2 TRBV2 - CASSERRLAGVGDEQFF TGTGCCAGCAGTGAACGGCGACTAGCGGGAGTCGGGGATGAGCAGTTCTTC
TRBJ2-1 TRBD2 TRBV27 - CASSFKISGVTYNEQFF TGTGCCAGCAGTTTCAAGATTAGCGGGGTCACCTACAATGAGCAGTTCTTC
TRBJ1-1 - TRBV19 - CASSITSGGNTEAFF TGTGCCAGTAGTATAACATCGGGAGGGAACACTGAAGCTTTCTTT
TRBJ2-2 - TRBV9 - CASSVTGNTGELFF TGTGCCAGCAGCGTGACAGGAAACACCGGGGAGCTGTTTTTT
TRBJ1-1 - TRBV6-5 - CASSYSQGYFYFF TGTGCCAGCAGTTACTCACAGGGATACTTCTATTTCTTT
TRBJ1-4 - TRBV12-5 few CASGLVQLPGLKTNEKLFF TGTGCTAGTGGTTTGGTACAGTTGCCAGGGTTAAAAACTAATGAAAAACTGTTTTTT
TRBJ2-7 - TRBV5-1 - CASSLGTLAQGNEQYF TGCGCCAGCAGCTTGGGAACCCTTGCACAGGGAAACGAGCAGTACTTC
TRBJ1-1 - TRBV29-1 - CSANPGGTEAFF TGCAGCGCCAACCCCGGAGGGACTGAAGCTTTCTTT
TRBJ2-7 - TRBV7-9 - CASSSPGPAGEQYF TGTGCCAGCAGCTCCCCTGGCCCCGCGGGGGAGCAGTACTTC
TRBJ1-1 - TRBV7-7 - CASSLEEGTEAFF TGTGCCAGCAGCTTAGAAGAGGGAACTGAAGCTTTCTTT
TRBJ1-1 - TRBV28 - CASSLLENTEAFF TGTGCCAGCAGTTTATTAGAGAACACTGAAGCTTTCTTT
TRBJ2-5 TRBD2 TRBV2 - CASRVAGTKETQYF TGTGCCAGCAGGGTAGCGGGAACCAAAGAGACCCAGTACTTC
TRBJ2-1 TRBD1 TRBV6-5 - CASSYPYDRGYNEQFF TGTGCCAGCAGTTACCCGTACGACAGGGGTTACAATGAGCAGTTCTTC
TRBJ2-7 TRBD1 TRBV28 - CASSSPWGRGHYEQYF TGTGCCAGCAGTTCCCCATGGGGCAGGGGGCATTACGAGCAGTACTTC
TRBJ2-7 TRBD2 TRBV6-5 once CAAGGLAQSYEQYF TGTGCCGCTGGGGGACTAGCGCAGTCCTACGAGCAGTACTTC